Here is one T cell receptor beta chain with its context. This specimen belongs to a study of early T cells in non-severe SARS-CoV-2 infection. Across the study: Bulk RNA from unsorted whole blood was sequenced; chains were unpaired.

The ends lost 1 base at V and 7 bases at J; junction bases unmatched: 10. The CDR3 is 17 residues long. Using its own MiXCR run on the 5' RACE reads, TCRdb lists one record per CDR3 protein. The table records approximately 37,000 distinct CDR3 sequences, about 5.2% of them present only once. This TCR was sampled from an adult who was a healthcare worker with PCR-confirmed SARS-CoV-2 infection or an uninfected control (not recorded which). The chain uses TRBV12-3 or TRBV12-4 and TRBJ2-4, with 10 bases that match TRBD1. Source: whole blood, taken at baseline. The CDR3 nucleotides read TGTGCCAGCAGTTTAGGCTCAACGGGACAGGGGAGGAACATTCAGTACTTC. This translates into CASSLGSTGQGRNIQYF.